Reported below is one T cell receptor beta chain. The germline V and J ends were trimmed by 9 bases and 1 base, with 8 bases remaining between them. There are 13 residues in the CDR3. CDR1 is KGHDR and CDR2 is SFDVKD in the germline V gene. The data were taken from a study of blood T cell repertoires in COVID-19. About the study: The United States, Italy and Spain were the sources of the acute and convalescent COVID-19 samples. From T cells, B-cell-depleted T cells, or PBMCs came the material, which was cDNA or gDNA.

Source study methods: The assay estimated nucleated cells by amplifying reference gene primers. Only in-frame clones appear in the TCRdb table, and some are missing; sequencing was by immunoSEQ multiplex PCR. The V and J calls and clone size were taken over from that table, and D and trimming were inferred from the DNA. The table lists about 43,000 clones, about 83% of them singletons. The origin of this receptor is a woman aged 80 or over with acute or convalescent COVID-19. V and J are TRBV24-1 and TRBJ2-2; possible D gene TRBD1, 6 bases. Source material: peripheral blood. DNA of the CDR3: TGTGCCACCGGACAGAGGAACACCGGGGAGCTGTTTTTT. Its protein product is CATGQRNTGELFF.